The 10 T cell receptor beta chains below come from one sample, sequenced in a study of T cell clones after liver transplantation. This table comes from immunoSEQ multiplex PCR, and its TCRdb copy is limited to in-frame clones, with some not included. The sample lists tens of thousands of clones; 75% to 90% were seen once. The starting material was CD4+ T cells from blood, obtained at the 22-month timepoint. Source of these receptors: a human patient who received a liver transplant. These T cells may partly come from the graft donor.

This clone appeared a few times. This chain joins TRBV7-2 and TRBJ1-2; D is unclear. Trimming took off 1 base at V and 4 bases at J, with 13 bases between the two ends. The CDR3 is 15 amino acids. Germline CDR1 reads SGHTA; CDR2 reads FQGNSA. The CDR3 loop is CASSLDSGAGYGYTF. The CDR3 bases are TGTGCCAGCAGCTTAGATAGCGGAGCCGGCTATGGCTACACCTTC.

This clone has a handful of counts. The chain combines TRBV14 with TRBJ1-4; D uncertain. The CDR3 covers 13 residues. Germline CDR1 is SGHDN and CDR2 is FVKESK. V was cut by 4 bases and J by 6 bases, with 9 bases left in between. CDR3 loop: CASSPRLYEKLFF. CDR3 coding DNA: TGTGCCAGCAGCCCCCGCCTGTATGAAAAACTGTTTTTT.

The chain carries TRBV27 and TRBJ1-2; D is uncertain. V dropped 2 bases and J dropped 8 bases, with 15 bases sitting between them. This CDR3 spans 14 amino acids. Germline V gives CDR1 MNHEY, CDR2 SMNVEV (reference sequence). The CDR3 nucleotides read TGTGCCAGCAGTTTAGGTGCAGGACCGTGGGGCTACACCTTC. Translating it yields CASSLGAGPWGYTF.

The chain employs TRBV27 and TRBJ1-4; the D is unclear. This CDR3 spans 14 amino acids. V was pared by 2 bases and J by 7 bases, with 11 bases between. Per the germline V gene, CDR1 is MNHEY and CDR2 is SMNVEV (reference sequence). CDR3 residues: CASSLSGRSEKLFF. The CDR3 DNA is TGTGCCAGCAGTTTAAGTGGACGGTCTGAAAAACTGTTTTTT.

This chain connects TRBV2 to TRBJ2-3; a possible D gene is TRBD2 (7 bases). Trimming shortened V by 2 bases and J by 4 bases, and 22 bases separated the two germline ends. The CDR3 extends over 18 amino acids. Germline V lookup: CDR1 SNHLY, CDR2 FYNNEI. The CDR3 sequence: CASSERGAAGVAADTQYF. The CDR3 coding sequence is TGTGCCAGCAGTGAACGGGGGGCGGCGGGAGTCGCTGCAGATACGCAGTATTTT.

The rearrangement joins TRBV4-3 to TRBJ1-2; TRBD1 might be the D (6 bases). The length of the CDR3 is 14 residues. Per germline, CDR1 LGHNA and CDR2 YSLEER. V was pared by 2 bases and J by 8 bases, with 15 bases between. Here the CDR3 DNA reads TGCGCCAGCAGCCAATCCGCACAGGGACGGGGCTACACCTTC. It translates to CASSQSAQGRGYTF.

J is TRBJ1-1 and V is TRBV19, with D unclear. Trimming took 0 bases from V and 1 from J, leaving 18 bases between them. The CDR3 length is 18 residues. CDR1 and CDR2 (germline): LNHDA, SQIVND (reference sequence). The CDR3 spells CASSIDPGSWAPNTEAFF. The DNA for the CDR3 is TGTGCCAGTAGTATAGATCCGGGGAGTTGGGCTCCGAACACTGAAGCTTTCTTT. The full variable domain, in which reference TRBV19 and TRBJ1-1 provide the parts outside the CDR3, is DGGITQSPKYLFRKEGQNVTLSCEQNLNHDAMYWYRQDPGQGLRLIYYSQIVNDFQKGDIAEGYSVSREKKESFPLTVTSAQKNPTAFYLCASSIDPGSWAPNTEAFFGQGTRLTVV.

The rearrangement links TRBV12-2 to TRBJ1-2. TRBV12-2 is marked as a pseudogene. The CDR3 is 15 residues long. The CDR3 is CASRLAWGDDYGYTF. The CDR3 nucleotides read TGTGCAAGTCGCTTAGCTTGGGGGGACGACTATGGCTACACCTTC.

V gene TRBV5-5 combines with J gene TRBJ1-3; possible D gene TRBD1, 5 bases. The V gene's germline CDR1 is SGHKS and CDR2 YYEKEE (reference sequence). The CDR3 totals 15 residues. Between the trimmed V and J ends, which lost 6 bases and 4 bases, there was a span of 17 bases. The CDR3: CASTTLSGSGNTIYF. In nucleotides, the CDR3 is TGTGCCAGCACCACGCTCTCAGGGAGCGGAAACACCATATATTTT.

The rearrangement joins TRBV11-1 to TRBJ2-7; tentatively, D is TRBD2 (6 bases). This CDR3 region has 15 residues. Trimming removed 5 bases from V and 6 bases from J, with 20 bases in between. From germline, CDR1 is SGHAT and CDR2 FQDESV (reference sequence). In nucleotides, the CDR3 is TGTGCCAGCAGCCCCCTCGCTTGGGACTTCGGCGAGCAGTACTTC. This codes for CASSPLAWDFGEQYF.